The clone carrying this T cell receptor (beta chain) was recorded many times. The antigen remains unidentified. Amplification targeted the TCR beta CDR3 regions, with RNA transcripts as the source material. The workflow started with a first-round RT-PCR run with HTBI primers and then moved on to a second-round multiplex PCR. TCRdb fed the multiplex PCR reads into MiXCR, producing one record per CDR3 protein. The sample records around 1,200,000 distinct CDR3 sequences, about 36% being singletons. The data are from a study of Graves' ophthalmopathy and Graves' hyperthyroidism. Study-level information: Researchers classed hyperthyroidism as stable given no ophthalmopathy within 18 months of follow-up. Broader study findings: As the model predicted ophthalmopathy progression, it achieved a sensitivity of about 71% and a specificity of roughly 73%. Blood shared most expanded thyroid clonotypes above 0.001 frequency.

Included hyperthyroidism patients were aged 18 to 65 and newly diagnosed (under 2 months' duration). This CDR3 has 16 amino acids. V lost 4 bases and J lost 3, with 20 bases in between. CDR1 and CDR2 from the germline V gene are SGHRS and YFSETQ. What was sequenced was peripheral blood or thyroid tissue (not recorded which). This receptor was obtained from an adult man with Graves' hyperthyroidism. The V call is TRBV5-1, the J call TRBJ2-7; D unclear. The CDR3 DNA follows: TGCGCCAGCAGCCCCTTCTTCTTGGACGGCGGCTACGAGCAGTACTTC. Residues: CASSPFFLDGGYEQYF.